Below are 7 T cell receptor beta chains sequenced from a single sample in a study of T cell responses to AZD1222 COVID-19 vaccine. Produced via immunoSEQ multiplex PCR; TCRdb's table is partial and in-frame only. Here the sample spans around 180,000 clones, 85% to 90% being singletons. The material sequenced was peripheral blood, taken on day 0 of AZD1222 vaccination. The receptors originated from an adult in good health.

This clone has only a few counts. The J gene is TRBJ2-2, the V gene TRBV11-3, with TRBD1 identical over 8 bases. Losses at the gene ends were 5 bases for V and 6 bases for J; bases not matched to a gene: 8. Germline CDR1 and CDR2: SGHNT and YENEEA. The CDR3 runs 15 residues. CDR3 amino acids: CASSQDRAYAGELFF. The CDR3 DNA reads TGTGCCAGCAGCCAGGACAGGGCTTATGCCGGGGAGCTGTTTTTT. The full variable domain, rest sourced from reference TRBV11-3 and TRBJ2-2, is EAGVVQSPRYKIIEKKQPVAFWCNPISGHNTLYWYLQNLGQGPELLIRYENEEAVDDSQLPKDRFSAERLKGVDSTLKIQPAELGDSAVYLCASSQDRAYAGELFFGEGSRLTVL.

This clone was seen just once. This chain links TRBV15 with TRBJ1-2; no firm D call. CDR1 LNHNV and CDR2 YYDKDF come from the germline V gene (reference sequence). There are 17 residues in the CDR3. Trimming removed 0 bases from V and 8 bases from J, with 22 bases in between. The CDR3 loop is CATSRDPPLPSQAGYTF. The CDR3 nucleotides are TGTGCCACCAGCAGAGATCCCCCCCTCCCCTCGCAGGCAGGCTACACCTTC.

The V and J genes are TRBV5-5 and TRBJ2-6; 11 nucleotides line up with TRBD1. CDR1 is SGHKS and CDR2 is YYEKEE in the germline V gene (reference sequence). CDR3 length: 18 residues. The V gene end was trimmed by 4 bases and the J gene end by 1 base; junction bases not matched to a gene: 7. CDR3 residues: CASSPLGQGVSGANVLTF. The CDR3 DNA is TGTGCCAGCAGCCCTTTGGGACAGGGGGTTTCTGGGGCCAACGTCCTGACTTTC. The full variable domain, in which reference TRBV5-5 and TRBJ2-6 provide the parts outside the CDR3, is DAGVTQSPTHLIKTRGQQVTLRCSPISGHKSVSWYQQVLGQGPQFIFQYYEKEERGRGNFPDRFSARQFPNYSSELNVNALLLGDSALYLCASSPLGQGVSGANVLTFGAGSRLTVL.

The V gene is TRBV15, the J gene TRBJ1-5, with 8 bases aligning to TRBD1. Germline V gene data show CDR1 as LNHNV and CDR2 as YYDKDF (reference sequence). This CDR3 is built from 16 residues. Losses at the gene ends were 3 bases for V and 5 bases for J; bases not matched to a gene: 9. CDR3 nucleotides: TGTGCCACCAGCAGCCGACAGGGGCCGGCGTATCAGCCCCAGCATTTT. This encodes CATSSRQGPAYQPQHF.

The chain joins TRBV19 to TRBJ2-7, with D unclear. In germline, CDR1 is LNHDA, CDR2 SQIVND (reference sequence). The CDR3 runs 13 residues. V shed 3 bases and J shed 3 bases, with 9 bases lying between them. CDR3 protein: CASSMDLNYEQYV. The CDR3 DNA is TGTGCCAGTAGTATGGACCTGAACTACGAGCAGTACGTC.

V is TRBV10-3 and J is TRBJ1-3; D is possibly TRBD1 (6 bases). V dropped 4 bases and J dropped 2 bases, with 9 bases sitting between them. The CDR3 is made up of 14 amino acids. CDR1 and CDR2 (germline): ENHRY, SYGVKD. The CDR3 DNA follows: TGTGCCATCAGTGCACAGGGCGCTGGAAACACCATATATTTT. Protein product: CAISAQGAGNTIYF.

The CDR3 region is CASSSGYSNQPQHF. CDR3 coding DNA: TGTGCCAGCAGCTCCGGGTATAGCAATCAGCCCCAGCATTTT. This chain joins TRBV7-2 and TRBJ1-5; no firm D call. The CDR3 is 14 amino acids. CDR1 is SGHTA, CDR2 FQGNSA, per germline. The germline V and J ends were trimmed by 4 bases and 0 bases, with 7 bases remaining between them.